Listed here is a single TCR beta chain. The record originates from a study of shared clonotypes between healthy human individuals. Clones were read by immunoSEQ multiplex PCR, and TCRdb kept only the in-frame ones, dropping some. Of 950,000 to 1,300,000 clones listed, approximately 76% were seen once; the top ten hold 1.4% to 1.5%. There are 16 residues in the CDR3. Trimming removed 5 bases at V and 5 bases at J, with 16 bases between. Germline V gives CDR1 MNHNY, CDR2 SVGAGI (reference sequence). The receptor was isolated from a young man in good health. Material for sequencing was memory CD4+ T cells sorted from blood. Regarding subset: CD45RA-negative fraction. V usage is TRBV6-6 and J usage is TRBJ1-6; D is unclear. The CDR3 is CASSPRRGEDNSPLHF. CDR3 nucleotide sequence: TGTGCCAGCAGTCCCCGACGCGGTGAGGATAATTCACCCCTCCACTTT.